This T cell receptor beta chain comes out of a study of blood T cell repertoires in COVID-19. TCRdb's table, derived via immunoSEQ multiplex PCR, lists solely in-frame clones and lacks some. This table has 200,000 to 250,000 clones, less than 85% appearing once. This CDR3 region has 14 residues. With V trimmed by 5 bases and J by 5 bases, 7 bases remained unmatched. Germline V lookup: CDR1 LNHDA, CDR2 SQIVND (reference sequence). Sequencing was done on a sample of peripheral blood. This TCR was sampled from a woman older than 75 with acute or convalescent COVID-19. This rearrangement joins TRBV19 to TRBJ1-1; 8 positions match TRBD1. CDR3 loop: CASSPQTGVTEAFF. CDR3 DNA sequence: TGTGCCAGTAGTCCACAGACAGGGGTTACTGAAGCTTTCTTT.